These T cell receptor beta chains were read from a single sample in a study of blood T cell repertoires in COVID-19. Measured with immunoSEQ multiplex PCR; TCRdb has only the in-frame clones, and not every one. Here the sample spans under 200,000 clones, roughly 93% being singletons. Sequences were obtained from peripheral blood. The receptor source for this set is a man younger than 35 with acute or convalescent COVID-19. Both conserved end residues are trimmed from each CDR3.

j_call v_call cdr3_aa
TRBJ1-5 TRBV30 AWSGTGGKQPQH
TRBJ2-2 TRBV11-3 ASSSPSTGRTGELF
TRBJ2-3 TRBV10-1 ASSDSGRTDTQY
TRBJ2-7 TRBV5-5 ASSLAVGGESYEQY
TRBJ2-4 TRBV19 ASSIEGDFLAKNIQY
TRBJ1-1 TRBV7-2 ASSLGGGTGVRGTEAF
TRBJ1-5 TRBV19 ASSIEGASMAQH
TRBJ1-2 TRBV4-1 ASSQGGGEEGYT
TRBJ2-1 TRBV5-4 ASSLDSNEQF
TRBJ2-3 TRBV6-1 ASSESSWGLAGDQQY
TRBJ2-7 TRBV6-2/TRBV6-3 ASSSQRQGRAYEQY
TRBJ2-5 TRBV20-1 SASTGGQETQY
TRBJ1-1 TRBV3-1/TRBV3-2 ASSQANTEAF
TRBJ1-5 TRBV12-3/TRBV12-4 ASSLGGLQPQH
TRBJ1-3 TRBV7-9 ASRFLDWGQGSGNTIY
TRBJ2-1 TRBV7-9 ASSLVSRGTSGTYNEQF
TRBJ1-1 TRBV24-1 ATRSPETEAF
TRBJ1-2 TRBV9 ASSVGWGDYGYT
TRBJ2-7 TRBV6-5 ASSLVWQGAYEQY
TRBJ2-1 TRBV2 ASSGGTGGREF
TRBJ1-1 TRBV3-1/TRBV3-2 ASSRGQTNTEAF
TRBJ2-2 TRBV10-1 ATSRDFTGELF